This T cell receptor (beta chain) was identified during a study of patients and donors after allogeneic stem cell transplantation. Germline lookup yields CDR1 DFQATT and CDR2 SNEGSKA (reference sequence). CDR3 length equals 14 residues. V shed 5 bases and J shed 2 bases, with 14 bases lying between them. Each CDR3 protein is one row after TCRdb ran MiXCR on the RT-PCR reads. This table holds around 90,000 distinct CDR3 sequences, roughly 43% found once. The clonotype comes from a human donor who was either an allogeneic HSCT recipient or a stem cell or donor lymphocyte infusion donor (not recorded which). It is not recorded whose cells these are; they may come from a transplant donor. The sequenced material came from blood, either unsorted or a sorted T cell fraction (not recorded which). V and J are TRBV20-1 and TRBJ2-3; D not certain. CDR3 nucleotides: TGCAGTGCTCGTCGGTGGAACCACACAGATACGCAGTATTTT. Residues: CSARRWNHTDTQYF.